The next 14 T cell receptor beta chains were all read from a single sample in a study of PD-1 blockade in mismatch repair-deficient tumors. Clones were sequenced by immunoSEQ multiplex PCR, and TCRdb holds only the in-frame ones, with some missing. The sample shows roughly 130,000 clones, roughly 86% of them seen only once. The sample was peripheral blood, taken approximately 69 weeks after starting pembrolizumab. Every receptor here comes from an adult with mismatch repair-deficient cancer.

The chain uses TRBV7-8 and TRBJ2-1; 10 nucleotides match TRBD2. From germline, CDR1 is SGHVS and CDR2 FQNEAQ. The CDR3 length is 18 residues. Trimming removed 4 bases from V and 4 bases from J; junction bases left unmatched: 13. The CDR3 reads CASSSPGQAGGGYNEQFF. CDR3 coding DNA: TGTGCCAGCAGCTCACCGGGACAAGCGGGAGGGGGGTACAATGAGCAGTTCTTC.

The chain has TRBV5-1 and TRBJ2-2; possibly TRBD1 for D (6 bases). This CDR3 comprises 15 residues. Germline V gene data show CDR1 as SGHRS and CDR2 as YFSETQ. V was cut by 1 base and J by 3 bases, with 10 bases left in between. CDR3 coding DNA: TGCGCCAGCAGCTTGCTGGGACACCACACCGGGGAGCTGTTTTTT. Translation: CASSLLGHHTGELFF.

This sequence joins TRBV12-5 and TRBJ1-3, with D hard to call. The CDR3 contains 12 residues. Germline CDR1 is LGHNT and CDR2 is FRNRAP. V lost 8 bases, J lost 4 bases, and 9 bases lay in between. In DNA form, the CDR3 reads TGTGCTAGTCTAAAACAGGGAAACACCATATATTTT. It codes for CASLKQGNTIYF.

The gene calls are TRBV27 and TRBJ2-4; 10 nucleotides line up with TRBD2. The trim removed 4 bases at V and 2 bases at J, leaving 5 bases unmatched. Germline CDR1 is MNHEY and CDR2 is SMNVEV (reference sequence). This CDR3 spans 16 amino acids. This chain's CDR3 is CASSSYSGRTKNIQYF. Here the CDR3 DNA reads TGTGCCAGCAGTTCCTATAGCGGGAGGACCAAAAACATTCAGTACTTC.

The chain couples TRBV10-2 to TRBJ2-3; TRBD2 matches at 13 bases. This CDR3 has 16 residues. The germline V gene has CDR1 WSHSY and CDR2 SAAADI. With V trimmed by 4 bases and J by 4 bases, 5 bases remained unmatched. The CDR3 sequence is CASSGLAGGFPDTQYF. CDR3 coding DNA: TGCGCCAGCAGTGGACTAGCGGGAGGATTCCCAGATACGCAGTATTTT.

This chain joins TRBV2 and TRBJ2-5; 8 nucleotides agree with TRBD1. Germline CDR1 is SNHLY and CDR2 is FYNNEI. J gave up 1 base and V 6 bases, and 4 bases lay outside the gene matches. This CDR3 is built from 14 residues. CDR3 residues: CASRGQVSQETQYF. CDR3 sequence (DNA): TGTGCCAGCAGGGGACAGGTTAGCCAAGAGACCCAGTACTTC.

The chain combines TRBV19 with TRBJ1-1; the D gene is possibly TRBD1 (6 bases). The CDR3 is made up of 13 amino acids. V lost 8 bases and J 1 base, leaving 11 bases between the germline ends. Germline values: CDR1 LNHDA, CDR2 SQIVND (reference sequence). The CDR3 coding sequence is TGTGCCAGTCAACAGGGTGGGAACACTGAAGCTTTCTTT. It is translated as CASQQGGNTEAFF.

The chain carries TRBV6-5 and TRBJ2-2; 10 positions match TRBD2. The CDR3 length is 15 residues. The V gene's germline CDR1 is MNHEY and CDR2 SVGAGI. Trimming at V came to 7 bases and at J to 7 bases, leaving 9 bases not matched to a gene. CDR3 in DNA: TGTGCCAGCAAGGGTTCTAGCGGGAGTAACGGGGAGCTGTTTTTT. Amino acids: CASKGSSGSNGELFF.

The J gene is TRBJ2-1, the V gene TRBV29-1, with D perhaps assigned TRBD1 or TRBD2 (5 bases each). CDR1 and CDR2 (germline): SQVTM, ANQGSEA. The CDR3 length is 16 residues. With 0 bases removed from V and 7 bases from J, the gap between germline ends came to 19 bases. The CDR3 DNA reads TGCAGCGTTGAAGAGGGGGAGCGAGGGTTGGGTAATGAGCAGTTCTTC. It is translated as CSVEEGERGLGNEQFF.

CDR3 bases: TGTGCCAGCAGTGAATATCGGGGACAGGGGTATGGCTACACCTTC. Translating it yields CASSEYRGQGYGYTF. This sequence joins TRBV6-1 and TRBJ1-2; 10 nucleotides line up with TRBD1. Per the germline V gene, CDR1 is MNHNS and CDR2 is SASEGT. Trimming took 2 bases from V and 5 from J; bases not matched to a gene: 5. The CDR3 covers 15 residues.

The genes are TRBV18 and TRBJ2-7, with TRBD2 as a possible D gene (6 bases). The V gene's germline CDR1 is KGHSH and CDR2 LQKENI. The CDR3 covers 15 residues. Trimming took 3 bases from V and 1 from J, leaving 13 bases between them. CDR3 sequence reads: CASSPRRLASYEQYF. CDR3 in DNA: TGTGCCAGCTCACCGCGTAGGCTAGCGTCCTACGAGCAGTACTTC.

The J gene is TRBJ2-1, the V gene TRBV2; D is unclear. Per the germline V gene, CDR1 is SNHLY and CDR2 is FYNNEI. This CDR3 comprises 15 residues. V lost 4 bases to trimming and J lost 0 bases, with 10 bases between them. The CDR3 region has the DNA TGTGCCAGCAGTGCCCAGACTTTCTCCTACAATGAGCAGTTCTTC. Protein: CASSAQTFSYNEQFF.

This chain links TRBV27 with TRBJ2-1; no reliable D call. CDR1 is MNHEY, CDR2 SMNVEV, per germline (reference sequence). The CDR3 sequence is 14 residues long. V was pared by 4 bases and J by 3 bases, with 10 bases between. The CDR3 region is CASSSIDIYNEQFF. Written as DNA, the CDR3 is TGTGCCAGCAGTTCGATAGACATCTACAATGAGCAGTTCTTC.

The chain combines TRBV4-3 with TRBJ2-2, with D perhaps matching TRBD2 (6 bases). The CDR3 is made up of 17 amino acids. The germline V and J ends were trimmed by 2 bases and 6 bases, with 19 bases remaining between them. Germline lookup yields CDR1 LGHNA and CDR2 YSLEER. CDR3: CASSQSWLAELPGELFF. DNA for the CDR3: TGCGCCAGCAGCCAATCCTGGTTAGCGGAGTTACCCGGGGAGCTGTTTTTT.